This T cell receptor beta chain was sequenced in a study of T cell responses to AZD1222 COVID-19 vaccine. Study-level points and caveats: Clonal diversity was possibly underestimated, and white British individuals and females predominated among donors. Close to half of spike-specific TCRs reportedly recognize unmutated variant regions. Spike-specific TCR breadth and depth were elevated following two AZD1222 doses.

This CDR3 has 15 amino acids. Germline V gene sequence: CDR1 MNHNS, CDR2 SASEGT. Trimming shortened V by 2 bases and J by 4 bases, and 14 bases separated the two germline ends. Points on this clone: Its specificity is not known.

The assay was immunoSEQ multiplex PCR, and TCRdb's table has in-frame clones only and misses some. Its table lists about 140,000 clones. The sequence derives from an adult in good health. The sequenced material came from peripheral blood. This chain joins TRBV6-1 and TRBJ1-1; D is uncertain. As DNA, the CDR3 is TGTGCCAGCAGTGAATTAGGGCGTTCGCTCACTGAAGCTTTCTTT. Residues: CASSELGRSLTEAFF.